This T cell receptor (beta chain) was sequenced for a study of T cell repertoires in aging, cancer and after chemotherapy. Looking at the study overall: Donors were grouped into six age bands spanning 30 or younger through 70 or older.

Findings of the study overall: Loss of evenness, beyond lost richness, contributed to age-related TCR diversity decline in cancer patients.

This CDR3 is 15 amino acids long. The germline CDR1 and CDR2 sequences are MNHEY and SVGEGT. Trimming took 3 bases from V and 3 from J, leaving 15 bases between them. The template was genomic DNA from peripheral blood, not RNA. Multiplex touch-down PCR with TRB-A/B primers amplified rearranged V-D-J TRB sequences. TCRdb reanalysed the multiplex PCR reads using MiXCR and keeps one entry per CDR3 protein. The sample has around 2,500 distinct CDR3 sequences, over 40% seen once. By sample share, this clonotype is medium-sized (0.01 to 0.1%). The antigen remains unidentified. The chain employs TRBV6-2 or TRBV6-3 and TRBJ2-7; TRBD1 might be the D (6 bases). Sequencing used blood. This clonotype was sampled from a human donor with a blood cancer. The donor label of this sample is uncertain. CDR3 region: CASSYPRGRIYEQYF. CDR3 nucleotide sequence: TGTGCCAGCAGTTATCCAAGGGGGAGAATCTACGAGCAGTACTTC.